A selection of T cell receptor beta chains follows, all from one sample in a study of T-cell memory formation after mild COVID-19. Each CDR3 protein gets one entry after TCRdb re-called the 5' RACE reads with MiXCR. The repertoire has 550,000 to 600,000 distinct CDR3 sequences, about 18% of them found once; the top ten carry approximately 8.1%. Material for sequencing was PBMCs or a T cell subset sorted from them (not recorded which). The receptors originated from an adult woman who had mild COVID-19 (a few samples of this study predate the infection). Cell type and time point are not known. Both conserved end residues are part of each CDR3. The D gene is left open where the match is weak. The size entry is marked missing in some rows and otherwise reads once, few, many or a size class.

-	TRBV12-3/TRBV12-4	TRBJ2-5	-	TGTGCCAGCAGTTGGGCTAGTCAAGAGACCCAGTACTTC	CASSWASQETQYF
-	TRBV25-1	TRBJ2-2	-	TGTGCCAGCAGTGGGACGGCCAGGGCTGGCACCGGGGAGCTGTTTTTT	CASSGTARAGTGELFF
TRBD2	TRBV7-7	TRBJ2-3	-	TGTGCCAGCAGCCCAGGGACTAGCGGAGCCCCAGATACGCAGTATTTT	CASSPGTSGAPDTQYF
-	TRBV19	TRBJ1-1	-	TGTGCCAGTAGTATAGGGTCTAGGACTGAAGCTTTCTTT	CASSIGSRTEAFF
-	TRBV12-3/TRBV12-4	TRBJ2-3	-	TGTGCCAGCAAGATCATAAACAGTCACACAGATACGCAGTATTTT	CASKIINSHTDTQYF
TRBD2	TRBV12-3/TRBV12-4	TRBJ2-7	few	TGTGCCAGCAGTTATACTAGCGGGAGCATCTCCTACGAGCAGTACTTC	CASSYTSGSISYEQYF
-	TRBV9	TRBJ2-6	-	TGTGCCAGCAGCGTAGTAGCTGGGGCCAACGTCCTGACTTTC	CASSVVAGANVLTF
-	TRBV30	TRBJ1-2	-	TGTGCCTGGAGTCGAGGTATCGGCTATGGCTACACCTTC	CAWSRGIGYGYTF
-	TRBV30	TRBJ1-1	few	TGTGCCTGGAGTGTCGTTAGGGACACTGAAGCTTTCTTT	CAWSVVRDTEAFF
TRBD2	TRBV20-1	TRBJ2-3	few	TGCAGTGCTAGTCCTAGCGGGAGGACAGATACGCAGTATTTT	CSASPSGRTDTQYF
-	TRBV7-9	TRBJ2-6	-	TGTGCCAGCAGCTTGGGCCCCAGGGAAGGGGCCAACGTCCTGACTTTC	CASSLGPREGANVLTF
-	TRBV6-5	TRBJ2-4	-	TGTGCCAGCAGCCCTTCACCCCAGCTAGACTTGCTTCCCAGGGCCAAAAACATTCAGTACTTC	CASSPSPQLDLLPRAKNIQYF
-	TRBV12-3/TRBV12-4	TRBJ1-5	few	TGTGCCAGCAGTTTGACGTTGGAGAGCAATCAGCCCCAGCATTTT	CASSLTLESNQPQHF
-	TRBV7-8	TRBJ2-7	few	TGTGCCAGCAGCTTAAACAGACTTAGATACGAGCAGTACTTC	CASSLNRLRYEQYF
-	TRBV12-3/TRBV12-4	TRBJ2-3	few	TGTGCCAGCAGTTTAACGGCAGCAGGAGATACGCAGTATTTT	CASSLTAAGDTQYF